A selection of T cell receptor beta chains follows, all from one sample in a study of blood T cell repertoires in COVID-19. This table comes from immunoSEQ multiplex PCR, and its TCRdb copy is limited to in-frame clones, with some not included. The sample yields a few hundred thousand clones, roughly 86% seen once. Sequencing was performed on PBMCs or T cells enriched from blood (not recorded which). Receptor source: a woman aged 18 to 35 who had recovered from COVID-19. CDR3s include the opening cysteine and the closing phenylalanine or tryptophan. The D gene is left open where the match is weak. Size is stated for part of the rows, as once, few or many counts, or as a class when the clone is expanded.

j_call d_call v_call clone_size cdr3_nt cdr3_aa
TRBJ1-2 TRBD1 TRBV12-3/TRBV12-4 - TGTGCCAGCAGCTGGACAGGGGGCGATGGCTACACCTTC CASSWTGGDGYTF
TRBJ2-1 - TRBV7-7 - TGTGCCAGCAGCCCGGGACTCCCGGGGGACAATGAGCAGTTCTTC CASSPGLPGDNEQFF
TRBJ2-1 - TRBV7-2 - TGTGCCAGCAGCCCCCGGAGAGACGGTGAGCAGTTCTTC CASSPRRDGEQFF
TRBJ2-2 - TRBV13 - TGTGCCAGCAGCTTAGGACAGTCAGACACCGGGGAGCTGTTTTTT CASSLGQSDTGELFF
TRBJ1-1 - TRBV14 once TGTGCCAGCAGCGGGTGGGGACTTGAAGCTTTCTTT CASSGWGLEAFF
TRBJ1-1 - TRBV3-1/TRBV3-2 - TGTGCCAGCAGCCAAGGCGCAGGGGCGAGGACTGAAGCTTTCTTT CASSQGAGARTEAFF
TRBJ1-6 TRBD1 TRBV6-5 - TGTGCCAGCAGCCCAGGGACAGGGCTTGAATCACCCCTCCACTTT CASSPGTGLESPLHF
TRBJ1-4 - TRBV28 few TGTGCCAGCAGCTTAGCAGCCACAGGGATAGTGAATGAAAAACTGTTTTTT CASSLAATGIVNEKLFF
TRBJ1-6 - TRBV11-3 - TGTGCCAGCAGCTGGACACCAATTAATTCACCCCTCCACTTT CASSWTPINSPLHF
TRBJ2-2 - TRBV7-2 once TGTGCCAGCAGCTTAGTACCCCCGAGCACCGGGGAGCTGTTTTTT CASSLVPPSTGELFF
TRBJ1-2 TRBD1 TRBV28 once TGTGCCAGCAAGCTACGGACAGGGGACGGCTACACCTTC CASKLRTGDGYTF
TRBJ1-6 - TRBV5-6 - TGTGCCAGCAGCCACATCCCGGGAGCCCGTGATTCACCCCTCCACTTT CASSHIPGARDSPLHF
TRBJ2-1 - TRBV7-9 - TGTGCCAGCAGCTTAGTGGCGGAAAATGAGCAGTTCTTC CASSLVAENEQFF
TRBJ1-2 - TRBV7-2 - TGTGCCAGCAGCTTAGGTTTCAGAAATAACTATGGCTACACCTTC CASSLGFRNNYGYTF
TRBJ2-7 - TRBV5-4 - TGTGCCAGCAGCTTGGACCGCGCATCTAGCTCCTACGAGCAGTACTTC CASSLDRASSSYEQYF
TRBJ1-2 TRBD1 TRBV25-1 - TGTGCCAGCAGTGAATACCGGACAGGGGGCGGGGGTGGCTACACCTTC CASSEYRTGGGGGYTF
TRBJ2-7 TRBD1 TRBV27 - TGTGCCAGCAGTCCCCGGGACAGCTTGGACGAGCAGTACTTC CASSPRDSLDEQYF
TRBJ2-3 TRBD1 TRBV20-1 - TGCAGTGCTAGTCGGCAGGGGGCGGGAGATACGCAGTATTTT CSASRQGAGDTQYF
TRBJ2-3 - TRBV10-3 - TGTGCCATCAGTGAAAGAGAACGGTCTAGCACAGATACGCAGTATTTT CAISERERSSTDTQYF
TRBJ1-2 TRBD1 TRBV6-2/TRBV6-3 - TGTGCCAGCAGGCCTACAGGGGGCTCGCCGGGCTACACCTTC CASRPTGGSPGYTF
TRBJ1-2 TRBD1 TRBV9 - TGTGCCAGCAGGCCTACAGGGGGCTTTGGCTACACCTTC CASRPTGGFGYTF
TRBJ2-7 TRBD1 TRBV5-6 - TGTGCCAGCAGCCTCCCGGGACAGGGTCTCTACGAGCAGTACTTC CASSLPGQGLYEQYF
TRBJ2-5 TRBD1 TRBV4-2 - TGTGCCAGCAGCCAGACTGACAGGGTAGGAGAGACCCAGTACTTC CASSQTDRVGETQYF
TRBJ2-7 TRBD1 TRBV5-6 - TGTGCCAGCAGCTTCGGGACAGGGGGGAGGAACGAGCAGTACTTC CASSFGTGGRNEQYF
TRBJ2-5 TRBD2 TRBV18 - TGTGCCAGCTCGCACACTAGCGGGAGGGCCTGGCTACAAGAGACCCAGTACTTC CASSHTSGRAWLQETQYF
TRBJ1-1 TRBD1 TRBV2 - TGTGCCAGCAGTATCCGGACAGGGCTAACTGAAGCTTTCTTT CASSIRTGLTEAFF
TRBJ2-1 - TRBV2 - TGTGCCAGCAGTGATATATCAGGGAACAATGAGCAGTTCTTC CASSDISGNNEQFF
TRBJ1-6 - TRBV7-3 - TGTGCCAGCAGCTTATTTCAGGGAGGGGGGTCACCCCTCCACTTT CASSLFQGGGSPLHF
TRBJ2-5 TRBD1 TRBV4-3 - TGCGCCAGCAGCCTCGGACAGGGCCTGCAAGAGACCCAGTACTTC CASSLGQGLQETQYF
TRBJ2-5 TRBD1 TRBV25-1 - TGTGCCAGCAGTCAACCAGGGGGCAGGAAGACCCAGTACTTC CASSQPGGRKTQYF
TRBJ1-3 TRBD1 TRBV5-3 - TGTGCCAGAAGCTTGTTCCAGGGGGGTGGTTCTGGAAACACCATATATTTT CARSLFQGGGSGNTIYF
TRBJ2-5 - TRBV6-1 - TGTGCCAGCAGTGACAGCGTAGGGACCCAGTACTTC CASSDSVGTQYF
TRBJ1-1 TRBD1 TRBV7-9 - TGTGCCAGCAGCCTAACCAGACAGGGCCCGAACACTGAAGCTTTCTTT CASSLTRQGPNTEAFF
TRBJ1-1 - TRBV13 - TGTGCCAGCAGCTTGGTTGGGCTGCGGGGGGTCATAACTGAAGCTTTCTTT CASSLVGLRGVITEAFF
TRBJ1-1 - TRBV27 - TGTGCCAGCAGCCTGTCCCCGAACACTGAAGCTTTCTTT CASSLSPNTEAFF
TRBJ2-7 - TRBV7-7 - TGTGCCAGCAGCCCGGGACCGAGGGGGGGATACGGGAGTCCCTACGAGCAGTACTTC CASSPGPRGGYGSPYEQYF
TRBJ1-1 - TRBV7-8 - TGTGCCAGCAGCTTAGGTGGGGCGATGAACACTGAAGCTTTCTTT CASSLGGAMNTEAFF
TRBJ1-4 - TRBV2 - TGTGCCAGCAGTGGACAGGAACTGGGGGATGAAAAACTGTTTTTT CASSGQELGDEKLFF
TRBJ2-7 TRBD2 TRBV27 - TGTGCCAGCAGTTTCTCCCGACATATAGCGGGAGGAGAATACGAGCAGTACTTC CASSFSRHIAGGEYEQYF
TRBJ2-1 TRBD1 TRBV15 - TGTGCCACCAGCGGCCGGACAGGGGGCGCGGATGAGCAGTTCTTC CATSGRTGGADEQFF
TRBJ2-3 - TRBV2 - TGTGCCAGCAGTGTCTCGCGGCTTAGCACAGATACGCAGTATTTT CASSVSRLSTDTQYF
TRBJ2-5 TRBD1 TRBV2 - TGTGCCAGCAGGAGGGTGGGGACAGGGGTCGAGACCCAGTACTTC CASRRVGTGVETQYF
TRBJ2-7 TRBD2 TRBV3-1/TRBV3-2 - TGTGCCAGCAGCCAGTGGACTAGCGCGAGCTCCTACGAGCAGTACTTC CASSQWTSASSYEQYF
TRBJ2-7 - TRBV5-1 once TGCGCCAGCAGCTTGGACATGCGGGTGGAGGTCTACGAGCAGTACTTC CASSLDMRVEVYEQYF
TRBJ2-2 - TRBV7-3 - TGTGCCAGCAGCTCAGGGGTATTTCCCGGGGAGCTGTTTTTT CASSSGVFPGELFF
TRBJ2-3 - TRBV7-9 - TGTGCCAGCAGTCTCACTAGTGCTAGCACAGATACGCAGTATTTT CASSLTSASTDTQYF
TRBJ2-7 - TRBV2 - TGTGCCATCAGTGAAGGGGCCGAGCAGTACTTC CAISEGAEQYF
TRBJ2-7 TRBD2 TRBV11-2 - TGTGCCAGCAGCCCTCTGTGGGGACTAGCGGGAGGGGGGGCCTACGAGCAGTACTTC CASSPLWGLAGGGAYEQYF